The 21 T cell receptor beta chains reported below all come from one sample, sequenced in a study of T cell changes during pregnancy in multiple sclerosis. This table comes from immunoSEQ multiplex PCR, and its TCRdb copy is limited to in-frame clones, with some not included. The table lists some 42,000 clones, roughly nine tenths of them singletons. This specimen was CD4+ T cells from peripheral blood mononuclear cells, taken after pregnancy. The receptors stem from a female donor with multiple sclerosis, enrolled in a pregnancy study.

The CDR3 DNA reads as TGCGCCAGCAGCCGGACTACGGAGGCCGAGCAGTTCTTC. Translating gives CASSRTTEAEQFF. The chain couples TRBV4-1 to TRBJ2-1; perhaps TRBD2 as D (6 bases). The CDR3 is 13 residues long. V lost 4 bases and J lost 10, with 14 bases in between. In germline, CDR1 is MGHRA, CDR2 YSYEKL.

The rearrangement uses TRBV4-1 and TRBJ1-2; 10 bases are a match to TRBD1. The CDR3 spans 14 residues. The V and J ends lost 5 bases and 2 bases, in that order; junction bases with no gene match: 2. CDR1 MGHRA and CDR2 YSYEKL come from the germline V gene. CDR3 residues: CASSRQGANYGYTF. CDR3 sequence (DNA): TGCGCCAGCAGCAGACAGGGGGCCAACTATGGCTACACCTTC.

The rearrangement links TRBV11-3 to TRBJ2-3; 9 bases map to TRBD1. The germline CDR1 and CDR2 sequences are SGHNT and YENEEA. The CDR3 length is 15 residues. Losses at the gene ends were 4 bases for V and 4 bases for J; bases not matched to a gene: 6. The CDR3 sequence: CASSSGQGRADTQYF. The CDR3 region has the DNA TGTGCCAGCAGCTCGGGACAGGGAAGGGCAGATACGCAGTATTTT. Based on the CDR3 plus reference TRBV11-3 and TRBJ2-3, the full variable domain is EAGVVQSPRYKIIEKKQPVAFWCNPISGHNTLYWYLQNLGQGPELLIRYENEEAVDDSQLPKDRFSAERLKGVDSTLKIQPAELGDSAVYLCASSSGQGRADTQYFGPGTRLTVL.

The chain's CDR3 is CASSFTVGNTIYF. DNA for the CDR3: TGTGCCAGCAGCTTCACGGTGGGAAACACCATATATTTT. The J gene is TRBJ1-3, the V gene TRBV7-9, with D unclear. The germline gives CDR1 SEHNR, CDR2 FQNEAQ (reference sequence). The V gene lost 3 bases and the J gene lost 4 bases, with 7 bases spanning the gap. The CDR3 covers 13 residues.

The sample holds one count of this clone. The CDR3 protein is CASSLDPGVAEYEQYF. The CDR3 region has the DNA TGTGCCAGCAGCTTGGATCCGGGGGTAGCGGAGTACGAGCAGTACTTC. The V and J genes are TRBV5-4 and TRBJ2-7; possible D gene TRBD2, 6 bases. Germline V gene lookup returns CDR1 SGHNT and CDR2 YYREEE (reference sequence). The V and J ends lost 0 bases and 4 bases respectively, with 17 bases between them. The CDR3 spans 16 residues.

J is TRBJ2-2 and V is TRBV7-6, with 7 bases identical to TRBD2. The V and J ends lost 2 bases and 2 bases, in that order; junction bases with no gene match: 2. CDR3 length: 15 amino acids. The germline gives CDR1 SGHVS, CDR2 FNYEAQ. Here the CDR3 reads CASSLRGGNTGELFF. The CDR3 coding sequence is TGTGCCAGCAGCTTACGCGGGGGAAACACCGGGGAGCTGTTTTTT. The whole variable domain, remainder taken from reference TRBV7-6 and TRBJ2-2, is GAGVSQSPRYKVTKRGQDVALRCDPISGHVSLYWYRQALGQGPEFLTYFNYEAQQDKSGLPNDRFSAERPEGSISTLTIQRTEQRDSAMYRCASSLRGGNTGELFFGEGSRLTVL.

J is TRBJ2-1 and V is TRBV11-2, with D maybe TRBD1 (5 bases). CDR3 size: 15 residues. Germline V gene lookup returns CDR1 SGHAT and CDR2 FQNNGV. The germline V and J ends were trimmed by 1 base and 7 bases, with 14 bases remaining between them. Written as DNA, the CDR3 is TGTGCCAGCAGCTTAGCCCCTCAGGGAAGGAATGAGCAGTTCTTC. It is translated as CASSLAPQGRNEQFF.

The rearrangement links TRBV5-5 to TRBJ2-5, with 9 bases that match TRBD2. The CDR3 is 15 residues long. V shed 3 bases and J 0 bases; nucleotides not matched to a gene: 3. The germline V gene encodes CDR1 SGHKS and CDR2 YYEKEE (reference sequence). The DNA for the CDR3 is TGTGCCAGCAGCTCGTTAGCGGGGGACCAAGAGACCCAGTACTTC. This gives the protein CASSSLAGDQETQYF.

This CDR3 reads CASSSYDRDSYEQYF. The CDR3 coding sequence is TGTGCCAGCAGCTCCTACGACCGGGACTCCTACGAGCAGTACTTC. The V call is TRBV5-5, the J call TRBJ2-7; D possibly corresponds to TRBD2 (5 bases). Deletions cut 3 bases from V and 0 bases from J, with 13 bases between. The CDR3 spans 15 residues. CDR1 and CDR2 (germline): SGHKS, YYEKEE (reference sequence).

This chain uses TRBV7-3 with TRBJ1-2, with 9 bases identical to TRBD1. CDR3 length equals 13 residues. V dropped 5 bases and J dropped 7; count of bases not matched to a gene: 5. Germline CDR1 reads SGHTA; CDR2 reads FQGTGA. The CDR3 sequence: CASSTGGPTGYTF. CDR3 coding DNA: TGTGCCAGCAGCACAGGGGGCCCTACTGGCTACACCTTC.

The V gene is TRBV6-5, the J gene TRBJ2-2; 9 bases are a match to TRBD1. This CDR3 has 13 amino acids. The J segment lost 12 bases and the V segment lost 5 bases, leaving 7 bases of the junction unmatched. Germline V CDR1 and CDR2: MNHEY, SVGAGI. The CDR3, as DNA: TGTGCCAGCAGTACGGCGGGGACAGGGAAGCTGTTTTTT. The encoded protein is CASSTAGTGKLFF.

The table lists this clone with a count of one. The rearrangement joins TRBV23-1 to TRBJ2-1; D is unclear. TRBV23-1 counts as an open reading frame of uncertain function. This CDR3 region has 17 residues. V dropped 3 bases and J dropped 6 bases, with 21 bases sitting between them. The CDR3 reads CASSHAIRNRGPNEQFF. The CDR3 bases are TGCGCCAGCAGTCATGCTATTCGTAATCGCGGCCCCAATGAGCAGTTCTTC.

This sequence joins TRBV6-1 and TRBJ1-3; unclear D gene. The CDR3 runs to 16 residues. Germline V gene data show CDR1 as MNHNS and CDR2 as SASEGT. V was shortened by 3 bases and J by 0 bases, with 12 bases between the two germline ends. CDR3 region: CASSEREVFSGNTIYF. The CDR3 DNA follows: TGTGCCAGCAGTGAGCGGGAGGTGTTCTCTGGAAACACCATATATTTT.

CDR3 region: CASSDIRGVGDTQYF. DNA of the CDR3: TGTGCCAGCAGCGACATACGGGGGGTTGGAGATACGCAGTATTTT. The chain employs TRBV9 and TRBJ2-3, with TRBD2 matching 7 bases. The CDR3 loop spans 15 amino acids. The junction had 9 bases not matched to a gene; V was cut back by 3 bases and J by 5 bases. CDR1 is SGDLS, CDR2 YYNGEE, per germline.

This rearrangement joins TRBV5-6 to TRBJ2-5; 11 bases map to TRBD2. V shed 2 bases and J 5 bases; nucleotides not matched to a gene: 8. Germline lookup yields CDR1 SGHDT and CDR2 YYEEEE. The CDR3 spans 16 residues. The CDR3 bases are TGTGCCAGCAGCTTACTGACTAGCGGGGCGTGGGAGACCCAGTACTTC. Its translation: CASSLLTSGAWETQYF. Supplemented by reference TRBV5-6 and TRBJ2-5, the full variable domain reads DAGVTQSPTHLIKTRGQQVTLRCSPKSGHDTVSWYQQALGQGPQFIFQYYEEEERQRGNFPDRFSGHQFPNYSSELNVNALLLGDSALYLCASSLLTSGAWETQYFGPGTRLLVL.

The chain links TRBV10-3 to TRBJ1-1; D unclear. CDR3 size: 18 residues. CDR1 is ENHRY and CDR2 is SYGVKD in the germline V gene. Trimming stripped 0 bases from V and 6 bases from J, with 23 bases between. The CDR3 sequence: CAISESTRVGLRVSEAFF. The CDR3 DNA sequence: TGTGCCATCAGTGAGTCGACTCGGGTAGGGTTGAGGGTTTCTGAAGCTTTCTTT.

J is TRBJ1-6 and V is TRBV2; D may be TRBD1 (6 bases). CDR1 and CDR2 from the germline V gene are SNHLY and FYNNEI. This CDR3 is built from 12 residues. V shed 8 bases and J shed 11 bases, with 13 bases lying between them. The CDR3 spells CASAGGRTPLHF. CDR3 coding DNA: TGTGCCAGCGCCGGGGGGCGCACACCCCTCCACTTT.

The gene calls are TRBV9 and TRBJ2-3, with a weak D call TRBD1 (5 bases). The germline CDR1 and CDR2 sequences are SGDLS and YYNGEE. The CDR3 length is 12 residues. V lost 0 bases and J 6 bases, leaving 5 bases between the germline ends. Written as DNA, the CDR3 is TGTGCCAGCAGCGTAGAGGGGGATACGCAGTATTTT. Its protein is CASSVEGDTQYF.

V usage is TRBV2 and J usage is TRBJ1-2; possible D gene TRBD1, 5 bases. With 5 bases removed from V and 7 bases from J, the gap between germline ends came to 23 bases. CDR3 length equals 16 residues. Germline CDR1 and CDR2: SNHLY and FYNNEI. The CDR3 region has the DNA TGTGCCAGCAGTCTTCATGACCCTTACCGGACACTTGGCTACACCTTC. It codes for CASSLHDPYRTLGYTF.

The table lists this clone with a count of one. The genes are TRBV7-9 and TRBJ2-4; 9 bases agree with TRBD1. The CDR3 is made up of 16 amino acids. V gave up 5 bases and J gave up 1 base; unmatched junction bases: 6. Germline V gives CDR1 SEHNR, CDR2 FQNEAQ (reference sequence). CDR3 loop: CASSPWTGAAKNIQYF. CDR3 coding DNA: TGTGCCAGCAGCCCATGGACAGGGGCGGCCAAAAACATTCAGTACTTC.

The rearrangement joins TRBV5-1 to TRBJ1-4, with 11 bases fitting TRBD1. The germline gives CDR1 SGHRS, CDR2 YFSETQ. The trim removed 6 bases at V and 6 bases at J, leaving 4 bases unmatched. The CDR3 covers 14 residues. CDR3 region: CASNRGQGDEKLFF. The DNA of the CDR3 is TGCGCCAGCAACCGGGGACAGGGGGATGAAAAACTGTTTTTT.